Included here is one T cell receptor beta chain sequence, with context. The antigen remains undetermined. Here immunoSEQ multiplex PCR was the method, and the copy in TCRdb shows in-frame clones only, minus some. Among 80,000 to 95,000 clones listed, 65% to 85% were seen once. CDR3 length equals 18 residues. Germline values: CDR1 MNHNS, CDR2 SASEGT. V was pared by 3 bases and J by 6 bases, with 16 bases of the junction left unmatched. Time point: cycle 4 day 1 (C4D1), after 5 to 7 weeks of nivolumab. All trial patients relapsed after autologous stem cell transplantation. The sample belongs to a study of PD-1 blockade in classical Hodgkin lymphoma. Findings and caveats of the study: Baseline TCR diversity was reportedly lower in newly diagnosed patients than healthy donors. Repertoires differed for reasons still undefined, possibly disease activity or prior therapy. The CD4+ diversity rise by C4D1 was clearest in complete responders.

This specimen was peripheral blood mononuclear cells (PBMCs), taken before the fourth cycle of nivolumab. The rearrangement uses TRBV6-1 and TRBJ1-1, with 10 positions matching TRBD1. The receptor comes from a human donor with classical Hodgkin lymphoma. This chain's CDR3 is CASSDSPSGTGARAEAFF. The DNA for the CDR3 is TGTGCCAGCAGTGACAGCCCATCCGGGACAGGGGCGAGGGCTGAAGCTTTCTTT.